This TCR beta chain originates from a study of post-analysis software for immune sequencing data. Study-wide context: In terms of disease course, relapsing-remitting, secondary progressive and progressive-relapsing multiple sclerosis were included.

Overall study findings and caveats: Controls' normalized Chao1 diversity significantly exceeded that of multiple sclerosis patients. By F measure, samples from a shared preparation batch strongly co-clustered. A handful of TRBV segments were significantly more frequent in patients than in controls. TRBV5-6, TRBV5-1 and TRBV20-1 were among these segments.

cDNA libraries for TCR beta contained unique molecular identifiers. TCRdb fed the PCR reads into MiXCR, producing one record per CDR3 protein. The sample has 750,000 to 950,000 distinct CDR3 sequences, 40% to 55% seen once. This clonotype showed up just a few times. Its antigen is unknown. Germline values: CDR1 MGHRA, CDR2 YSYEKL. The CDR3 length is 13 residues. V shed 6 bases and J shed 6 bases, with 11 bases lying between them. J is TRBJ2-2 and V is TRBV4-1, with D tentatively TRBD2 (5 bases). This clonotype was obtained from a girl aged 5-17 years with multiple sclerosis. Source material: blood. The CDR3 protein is CASSLTGAGELFF. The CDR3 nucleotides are TGCGCCAGCAGTCTGACCGGGGCCGGGGAGCTGTTTTTT.